This record concerns one TCR beta chain sequence. Antigen unknown. It was the approximately 120-subject validation cohort, separate from the roughly 700-subject first cohort, to which the donors belonged. This entry is derived from a study of cytomegalovirus exposure and HLA in healthy donors. Study-level findings and limits: Specificity of a few CMV-associated chains for CMV antigens was verified in vitro. TCR beta chains numbering roughly 150 were designated cytomegalovirus-associated. Most observed TCR sequences were rare, whereas some public TCRs were detected in many donors.

Produced via immunoSEQ multiplex PCR; TCRdb's table is partial and in-frame only. The sample records approximately 200,000 clones, just over 90% being singletons. This CDR3 is 18 amino acids long. CDR1 is LGHNA and CDR2 is YNFKEQ in the germline V gene. V lost 0 bases, J lost 3 bases, and 14 bases stayed unmatched. This TCR was recovered from a woman under 30 in good health and CMV-seronegative. The rearrangement uses TRBV4-2 and TRBJ2-7; 7 bases agree with TRBD2. The source material was PBMCs. CDR3: CASSQDPQRGLEVYEQYF. The DNA for the CDR3 is TGTGCCAGCAGCCAAGACCCCCAGCGGGGCCTGGAGGTCTACGAGCAGTACTTC.